Sequencing of this TCR beta chain was carried out in a study of sequential checkpoint blockade in melanoma. Overall study context: Arm A got nivolumab then ipilimumab; arm B the reverse, 1:1. Both treatment sequences were followed by maintenance nivolumab.

Sequencing used immunoSEQ multiplex PCR; TCRdb keeps in-frame clones, though not all of them. The sample has around 15,000 clones, less than 55% seen once. Stated treatment: randomized to nivolumab then ipilimumab (arm A) or the reverse (arm B). Live CD3+CD8+ CD19− CD56− cells were sorted from PBMCs. This clone was counted a few times. This sequence was found in a human donor with melanoma. The material was CD8+ T cells sorted from blood (inferred from file names), obtained from a patient given nivolumab and ipilimumab in sequence.

The DNA for the CDR3 is TGTGCCAGCAGTTACGGTAAAACTTACGAGCAGTACTTC. It is translated as CASSYGKTYEQYF. This chain uses TRBV6-5 with TRBJ2-7, with D uncertain. V gave up 2 bases and J gave up 4 bases, with 9 bases separating them. The CDR3 sequence is 13 residues long. Germline CDR1 and CDR2: MNHEY and SVGAGI.